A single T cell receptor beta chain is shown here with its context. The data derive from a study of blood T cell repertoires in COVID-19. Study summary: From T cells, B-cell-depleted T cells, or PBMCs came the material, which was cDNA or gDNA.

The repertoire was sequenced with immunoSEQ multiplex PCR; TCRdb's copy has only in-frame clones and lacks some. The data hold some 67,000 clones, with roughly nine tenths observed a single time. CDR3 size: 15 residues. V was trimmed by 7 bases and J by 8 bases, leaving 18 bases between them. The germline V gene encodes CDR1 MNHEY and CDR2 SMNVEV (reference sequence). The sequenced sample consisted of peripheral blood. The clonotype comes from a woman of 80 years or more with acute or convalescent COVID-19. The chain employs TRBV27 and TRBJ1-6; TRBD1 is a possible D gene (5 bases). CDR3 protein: CASNLGGALDSPLHF. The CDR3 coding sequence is TGTGCCAGCAACTTGGGAGGGGCCTTGGATTCACCCCTCCACTTT.